The text below deals with one T cell receptor (beta chain). As yet, its antigen is unknown. This entry belongs to a study of T-cell reconstitution after alpha-beta-depleted transplantation in children. General study findings and limits: The main origin of T-cell counts and diversity one year after transplant was newly produced T cells. Where some patients showed high TCRbeta diversity at day 60, it came from recipient T cells and thymic progenitors that had survived. At around two months after transplant, the alpha-beta T cells were reportedly derived from several hundred expanded clones that came from non-depleted graft cells.

This CDR3 has 14 amino acids. V lost 3 bases and J lost 9; bases outside the gene matches: 7. Germline V CDR1 and CDR2: SEHNR, FQNEAQ (reference sequence). For TCRbeta, the library was prepared with unique molecular identifiers. TCRdb re-called the PCR reads through MiXCR, storing one row per CDR3 protein. Of around 440,000 distinct CDR3 sequences in the sample, 15% to 20% were seen once. The sequencing used PBMCs, mostly from graft donor cells, collected 360 days after TCRalphabeta/CD19-depleted stem cell transplant. The rearrangement joins TRBV7-9 to TRBJ2-1; TRBD1 matches 8 bases. This TCR came from a boy in the first two years of life who had a stem cell transplant for Wiskott-Aldrich syndrome, so the T cells may come from the graft donor. The CDR3 DNA is TGTGCCAGCAGCTTTGTTGGGACAGGCGTTGAGCAGTTCTTC. Its translation: CASSFVGTGVEQFF.